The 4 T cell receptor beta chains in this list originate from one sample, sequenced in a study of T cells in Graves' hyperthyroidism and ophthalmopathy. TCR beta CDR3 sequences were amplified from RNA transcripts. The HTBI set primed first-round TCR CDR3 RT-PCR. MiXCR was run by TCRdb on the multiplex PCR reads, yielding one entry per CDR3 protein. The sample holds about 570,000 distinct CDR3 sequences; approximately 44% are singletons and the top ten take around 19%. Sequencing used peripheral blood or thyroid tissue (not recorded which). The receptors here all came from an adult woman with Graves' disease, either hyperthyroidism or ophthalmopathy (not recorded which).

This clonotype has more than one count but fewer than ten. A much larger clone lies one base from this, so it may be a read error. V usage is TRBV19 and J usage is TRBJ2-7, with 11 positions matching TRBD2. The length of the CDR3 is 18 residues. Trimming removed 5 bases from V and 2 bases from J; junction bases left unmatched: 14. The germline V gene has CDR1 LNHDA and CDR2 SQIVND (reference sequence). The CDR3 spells CASSLIRRGTSGTYEQYF. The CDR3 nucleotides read TGTGCCAGTAGTTTGATCCGTCGGGGGACTAGCGGTACCTACGAGCAGTACTTC.

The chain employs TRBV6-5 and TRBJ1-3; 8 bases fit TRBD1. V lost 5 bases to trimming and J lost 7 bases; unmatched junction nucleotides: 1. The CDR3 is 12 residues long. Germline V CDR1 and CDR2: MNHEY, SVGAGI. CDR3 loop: CASSRTGNTIYF. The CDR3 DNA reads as TGTGCCAGCAGTCGGACAGGGAACACCATATATTTT.

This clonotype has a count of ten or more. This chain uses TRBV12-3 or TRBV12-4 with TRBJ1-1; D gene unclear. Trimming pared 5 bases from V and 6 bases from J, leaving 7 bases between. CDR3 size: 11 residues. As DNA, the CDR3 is TGTGCCAGCAGTCAAAGCCCTGAAGCTTTCTTT. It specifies CASSQSPEAFF.

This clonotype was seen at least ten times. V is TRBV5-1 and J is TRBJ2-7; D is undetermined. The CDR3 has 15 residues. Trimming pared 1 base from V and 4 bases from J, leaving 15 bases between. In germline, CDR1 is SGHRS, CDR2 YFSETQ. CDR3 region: CASSLTDRPSYEQYF. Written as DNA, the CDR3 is TGCGCCAGCAGCTTGACAGACCGTCCGAGTTACGAGCAGTACTTC.